A single sample is the source of the 24 T cell receptor beta chains below, sequenced in a study of post-analysis software for immune sequencing data. The library was made from cDNA and included unique molecular identifiers. TCRdb reprocessed the PCR reads with MiXCR, giving one entry per CDR3 protein. The sample lists under 650,000 distinct CDR3 sequences, 44% occurring once. For these TCRs, the target antigens are not known. The study, taken as a whole, reports: About five TRBV segments appeared more often in patients than in controls, and TRBV5-6, TRBV5-1 and TRBV20-1 were among these.

The specimen was blood. Receptor source: a girl aged 5 to 17 with multiple sclerosis.

This chain joins TRBV4-1 and TRBJ1-5, with D possibly matching TRBD1 (5 bases). The V end was cut by 3 bases, the J end by 6 bases, with 12 bases between. Germline values: CDR1 MGHRA, CDR2 YSYEKL. The CDR3 sequence is 14 residues long. CDR3: CASSHRFQGQPQHF. The CDR3, as DNA: TGCGCCAGCAGCCACCGGTTCCAGGGTCAGCCCCAGCATTTT.

The chain employs TRBV5-1 and TRBJ2-3; 7 bases align to TRBD2. CDR1 is SGHRS, CDR2 YFSETQ, per germline. CDR3 size: 16 residues. Germline trimming cut 0 bases from V and 6 bases from J; bases unmatched to any gene: 10. CDR3 loop: CASSLGLAHTVDTQYF. The CDR3 nucleotides are TGCGCCAGCAGCTTGGGACTAGCCCACACCGTGGATACGCAGTATTTT.

In regard to this clonotype: This could be a read error, since a much larger clone is one nucleotide away. The chain couples TRBV7-9 to TRBJ2-7; D uncertain. The V gene's germline CDR1 is SEHNR and CDR2 FQNEAQ (reference sequence). The CDR3 covers 11 residues. CDR3 protein: CVSSLIYEQYF. The CDR3 DNA is TGTGTCAGCAGCTTAATCTACGAGCAGTACTTC.

This clonotype came up a few times. The chain links TRBV4-2 to TRBJ2-5; D may be TRBD1 (5 bases). Germline CDR1 is LGHNA and CDR2 is YNFKEQ. The ends were cut back, 0 bases at V and 7 bases at J, with 15 bases in the middle. The CDR3 runs 15 residues. The CDR3 reads CASSQDIGPRGTQYF. CDR3 nucleotide sequence: TGTGCCAGCAGCCAAGATATCGGACCTAGGGGGACCCAGTACTTC.

This clonotype was detected once. The chain links TRBV20-1 to TRBJ1-2, with TRBD1 as a possible D gene (6 bases). Germline V gene sequence: CDR1 DFQATT, CDR2 SNEGSKA (reference sequence). The CDR3 runs 13 residues. The germline V and J ends were trimmed by 5 bases and 8 bases, with 18 bases remaining between them. CDR3 nucleotides: TGCAGTGCTCCTGACACAGGGACGAAAGGCTACACCTTC. Translated: CSAPDTGTKGYTF.

V usage is TRBV5-1 and J usage is TRBJ1-2; TRBD1 aligns across 7 bases. Germline V gives CDR1 SGHRS, CDR2 YFSETQ. The J segment lost 4 bases and the V segment lost 4 bases, leaving 10 bases of the junction unmatched. The CDR3 loop spans 15 amino acids. The CDR3: CASSRGGGTAYGYTF. In nucleotides, the CDR3 is TGCGCCAGCAGCCGAGGAGGTGGGACAGCCTATGGCTACACCTTC.

This CDR3 reads CASRRGQGGAFF. CDR3 nucleotides: TGTGCCAGCAGACGAGGACAGGGAGGAGCTTTCTTT. The V call is TRBV12-3 or TRBV12-4, the J call TRBJ1-1; TRBD1 matches at 8 bases. Trimming removed 6 bases from V and 10 bases from J; junction bases left unmatched: 7. The CDR3 length is 12 residues.

The V and J genes are TRBV13 and TRBJ1-2, with D possibly matching TRBD1 (6 bases). The CDR3 is 17 residues long. V lost 3 bases to trimming and J lost 0 bases, with 17 bases between them. The V gene's germline CDR1 is PRHDT and CDR2 FYEKMQ (reference sequence). For the CDR3, the DNA is TGTGCCAGCAGCTTCGGCCGGGGGCCCCCCACTAACTATGGCTACACCTTC. This codes for CASSFGRGPPTNYGYTF.

The V call is TRBV7-9, the J call TRBJ2-2; no clear D gene. The germline gives CDR1 SEHNR, CDR2 FQNEAQ (reference sequence). This CDR3 has 14 amino acids. Trimming removed 8 bases at V and 6 bases at J, with 16 bases between. The CDR3 DNA reads TGTGCCAGCGAAGGTCGCCGTTTCCCCGGGGAGCTGTTTTTT. This codes for CASEGRRFPGELFF.

This chain uses TRBV5-1 with TRBJ1-5; no firm D call. Germline lookup yields CDR1 SGHRS and CDR2 YFSETQ. The CDR3 sequence is 15 residues long. The V end lost 2 bases, the J end lost 0 bases, and 9 bases lay between the germline ends. The DNA of the CDR3 is TGCGCCAGCAGCTTCGACGGCTATAGCAATCAGCCCCAGCATTTT. Its translation: CASSFDGYSNQPQHF.

This clonotype turned up a few times. The genes are TRBV6-5 and TRBJ2-5; D gene uncertain. Germline CDR1 reads MNHEY; CDR2 reads SVGAGI. Between the trimmed V and J ends, which lost 7 bases and 1 base, there was a span of 13 bases. CDR3 length: 14 residues. This CDR3 reads CASIPKPGQETQYF. The DNA of the CDR3 is TGTGCCAGCATCCCCAAGCCAGGCCAAGAGACCCAGTACTTC.

To note about this clonotype: Germline is not matched at one junction end, which may reflect a read error. The chain joins TRBV5-1 to TRBJ1-2; unclear D gene. CDR3 length: 15 amino acids. CDR1 and CDR2 from the germline V gene are SGHRS and YFSETQ. The CDR3 region is CATSRGSGIGYGYTF. DNA of the CDR3: TGCGCCACCAGCAGAGGGTCCGGCATTGGTTATGGCTACACCTTC.

The chain joins TRBV6-6 to TRBJ2-1; tentatively, D is TRBD1 or TRBD2 (6 bases each). Trimming stripped 7 bases from V and 8 bases from J, with 12 bases between. CDR3 length: 12 residues. CDR1 MNHNY and CDR2 SVGAGI come from the germline V gene (reference sequence). The chain's CDR3 is CASNVGGHEQFF. CDR3 in DNA: TGTGCCAGCAACGTGGGGGGCCATGAGCAGTTCTTC.

The genes are TRBV29-1 and TRBJ1-5; the D is unclear. This CDR3 has 12 amino acids. V was clipped by 4 bases and J by 3 bases, with 7 bases between them. Germline values: CDR1 SQVTM, CDR2 ANQGSEA. For the CDR3, the DNA is TGCAGCGTTGGCCATATCAATCAGCCCCAGCATTTT. This translates into CSVGHINQPQHF.

The chain couples TRBV6-1 to TRBJ1-2; tentatively, D is TRBD1 (6 bases). The germline V and J ends were trimmed by 8 bases and 2 bases, with 9 bases remaining between them. The CDR3 spans 12 residues. CDR1 is MNHNS, CDR2 SASEGT, per germline. As DNA, the CDR3 is TGTGCCAGCGGGGGCTTCAACTATGGCTACACCTTC. Protein: CASGGFNYGYTF.

The CDR3 spells CASSLVSLAGDHEQYF. The CDR3 DNA reads as TGTGCCAGCAGCTTAGTTTCGCTAGCGGGAGACCACGAGCAGTACTTC. This sequence joins TRBV7-9 and TRBJ2-7; TRBD2 aligns across 10 bases. The V segment lost 1 base and the J segment 5 bases; nucleotides outside the gene matches: 8. The CDR3 is 16 residues long. Germline CDR1 and CDR2: SEHNR and FQNEAQ (reference sequence).

In this sample, this clonotype turned up a few times. The chain couples TRBV2 to TRBJ2-7, with 7 nucleotides matching TRBD2. Germline loops: CDR1 SNHLY, CDR2 FYNNEI. V was pared by 3 bases and J by 3 bases, with 5 bases of the junction left unmatched. This CDR3 has 14 residues. The CDR3 DNA reads as TGTGCCAGCAGTGAGATGGGGGGGGGCTACGAGCAGTACTTC. This codes for CASSEMGGGYEQYF.

The chain links TRBV6-1 to TRBJ1-1; 7 bases are a match to TRBD1. This CDR3 has 13 residues. With V trimmed by 1 base and J by 11 bases, 7 bases remained unmatched. Germline lookup yields CDR1 MNHNS and CDR2 SASEGT. The CDR3 DNA reads TGTGCCAGCAGTGAAGGGGAGACAGGGAGGGCTTTCTTT. This sequence encodes CASSEGETGRAFF.

This clonotype was seen more than once but under ten times. The chain uses TRBV7-9 and TRBJ2-3; the match to TRBD1 covers 8 bases. Germline V gene sequence: CDR1 SEHNR, CDR2 FQNEAQ (reference sequence). CDR3 length equals 15 residues. V gave up 6 bases and J gave up 5 bases; unmatched junction bases: 10. Here the CDR3 reads CASSPDRGAGDTQYF. The CDR3 nucleotides are TGTGCCAGCAGTCCAGACAGGGGTGCGGGAGATACGCAGTATTTT. Full variable domain (outside the CDR3, taken from reference TRBV7-9 and TRBJ2-3): DTGVSQNPRHKITKRGQNVTFRCDPISEHNRLYWYRQTLGQGPEFLTYFQNEAQLEKSRLLSDRFSAERPKGSFSTLEIQRTEQGDSAMYLCASSPDRGAGDTQYFGPGTRLTVL.

Only one count was recorded for this clonotype. J is TRBJ1-1 and V is TRBV9; 7 positions agree with TRBD1. The CDR3 extends over 15 amino acids. From germline, CDR1 is SGDLS and CDR2 YYNGEE. Trimming removed 4 bases from V and 3 bases from J; junction bases left unmatched: 9. The CDR3 DNA sequence: TGTGCCAGCAGCCCGAGGGTACAGGGGCACACTGAAGCTTTCTTT. Its translation is CASSPRVQGHTEAFF.

V gene TRBV10-3 combines with J gene TRBJ2-4; tentative D call: TRBD2 (6 bases). The CDR3 has 16 amino acids. V gave up 0 bases and J gave up 5 bases, with 14 bases separating them. Looked up from germline, CDR1 is ENHRY and CDR2 is SYGVKD. The CDR3 region has the DNA TGTGCCATCAGTGAGTCAATTAGTGAGCGGGAAAACATTCAGTACTTC. Translation gives CAISESISERENIQYF.

CDR3 bases: TGCGCCAGCAGCCAAGACGGGCTAGCGGGAGTGCCCACCCGCAATGAGCAGTTCTTC. This sequence encodes CASSQDGLAGVPTRNEQFF. The chain has TRBV4-1 and TRBJ2-1; 10 positions agree with TRBD2. CDR1 and CDR2 (germline): MGHRA, YSYEKL. The CDR3 loop spans 19 amino acids. V lost 0 bases, J lost 6 bases, and 14 bases stayed unmatched.

The rearrangement links TRBV20-1 to TRBJ2-7; 9 bases are shared with TRBD1. CDR1 and CDR2 from the germline V gene are DFQATT and SNEGSKA (reference sequence). The length of the CDR3 is 15 residues. V was pared by 3 bases and J by 4 bases, with 10 bases of the junction left unmatched. The CDR3 region has the DNA TGCAGTGCTAGGGGACAGGGATTAACGAGGTACGAGCAGTACTTC. Translated, it gives CSARGQGLTRYEQYF.

The gene calls are TRBV20-1 and TRBJ2-7, with 7 bases that match TRBD1. This CDR3 contains 15 residues. Trimming removed 5 bases from V and 3 bases from J; junction bases left unmatched: 13. Germline CDR1 is DFQATT and CDR2 is SNEGSKA (reference sequence). The CDR3 DNA reads TGCAGTGCTTCGAGATCCGGGACAGAGGTCTACGAGCAGTACTTC. This gives the protein CSASRSGTEVYEQYF.